These 13 T cell receptor beta chains originate from one sample sequenced in a study of technical replicates of blood from several donors. Some clones are missing from TCRdb's copy, which holds only in-frame ones; the method was immunoSEQ multiplex PCR. Of around 89,000 clones in the sample, over 85% were seen once. The sequencing sample was made of T cells isolated from PBMCs. The receptor source for this set is a human donor in good health.

CDR3 amino acids: CASSTSGSNEQFF. CDR3 bases: TGTGCCAGCAGTACTAGCGGTAGCAATGAGCAGTTCTTC. The rearrangement uses TRBV27 and TRBJ2-1; 8 nucleotides align to TRBD2. Germline V gene lookup returns CDR1 MNHEY and CDR2 SMNVEV (reference sequence). The CDR3 runs to 13 residues. V was clipped by 5 bases and J by 6 bases; unmatched bases: 3.

The chain uses TRBV6-1 and TRBJ1-2; tentative D call: TRBD1 (5 bases). The CDR3 is 12 residues long. V lost 7 bases, J lost 2 bases, and 8 bases lay in between. Germline V gene lookup returns CDR1 MNHNS and CDR2 SASEGT. CDR3 DNA: TGTGCCAGCACGGAGGGGAACTATGGCTACACCTTC. Its protein is CASTEGNYGYTF.

This chain links TRBV5-6 with TRBJ2-3, with 10 bases identical to TRBD2. V lost 4 bases to trimming and J lost 4 bases; unmatched junction nucleotides: 6. CDR1 and CDR2 (germline): SGHDT, YYEEEE. There are 15 residues in the CDR3. CDR3 nucleotides: TGTGCCAGCAGCACAGCGGGGGGGCGTGCAGATACGCAGTATTTT. Encoded protein: CASSTAGGRADTQYF.

The chain recombines TRBV5-1 with TRBJ1-2, with a tentative D call TRBD1 (5 bases). The V end lost 3 bases, the J end lost 5 bases, and 17 bases lay between the germline ends. Looked up from germline, CDR1 is SGHRS and CDR2 is YFSETQ. The CDR3 is 15 residues long. The CDR3 coding sequence is TGCGCCAGCAGCTCGGACCCCGGGGGGGATTATGGCTACACCTTC. This sequence encodes CASSSDPGGDYGYTF.

The chain links TRBV28 to TRBJ1-5; 9 bases fit TRBD1. The V gene end was trimmed by 5 bases and the J gene end by 2 bases; junction bases not matched to a gene: 7. Germline assignment: CDR1 MDHEN and CDR2 SYDVKM. The CDR3 has 16 residues. The CDR3 bases are TGTGCCAGCAGTCCACGGGACAGGGCAGGCAATCAGCCCCAGCATTTT. It yields the protein CASSPRDRAGNQPQHF.

The genes are TRBV18 and TRBJ2-1, with 12 bases that match TRBD1. CDR3 length: 14 amino acids. CDR1 KGHSH and CDR2 LQKENI come from the germline V gene. With V trimmed by 5 bases and J by 9 bases, 5 bases remained unmatched. CDR3 DNA: TGTGCCAGCTCAGGGGGACAGGGGGCGATTGAGCAGTTCTTC. It encodes CASSGGQGAIEQFF.

The chain links TRBV30 to TRBJ2-7; no definite D call. The CDR3 runs to 16 residues. V gave up 0 bases and J gave up 4 bases, with 19 bases separating them. Per the germline V gene, CDR1 is GTSNPN and CDR2 is SVGIG (reference sequence). The CDR3 bases are TGTGCCTGGAGTGTACCATGGCAGTACGATACATACGAGCAGTACTTC. Amino acids: CAWSVPWQYDTYEQYF.

V usage is TRBV2 and J usage is TRBJ2-3; D ambiguous. The CDR3 has 16 residues. V dropped 2 bases and J dropped 0 bases, with 12 bases sitting between them. Germline-derived CDR1 and CDR2 are SNHLY and FYNNEI. The CDR3 loop is CASSESPVLSTDTQYF. DNA of the CDR3: TGTGCCAGCAGTGAATCCCCAGTCCTTAGCACAGATACGCAGTATTTT.

Remarks on this clone: Relative to the germline gene, one junction end is altered; a read error may explain this. The gene calls are TRBV7-7 and TRBJ2-5, with 7 bases identical to TRBD2. CDR1 is SSHAT, CDR2 FNYEAQ, per germline (reference sequence). The CDR3 sequence is 13 residues long. CDR3 sequence (DNA): TGTGCTAGCAGCCGGGACTATCAAGAGACCCAGTACTTC. Translation gives CASSRDYQETQYF.

V usage is TRBV5-1 and J usage is TRBJ1-2, with unresolved D. Germline CDR1 reads SGHRS; CDR2 reads YFSETQ. The V end was cut by 0 bases, the J end by 0 bases, with 6 bases between. This CDR3 spans 14 amino acids. CDR3 bases: TGCGCCAGCAGCTTGGGGGCCCCTAACTATGGCTACACCTTC. It codes for CASSLGAPNYGYTF.

The genes are TRBV2 and TRBJ2-3; TRBD1 aligns across 8 bases. The CDR3 covers 14 residues. In germline, CDR1 is SNHLY, CDR2 FYNNEI. Germline trimming cut 5 bases from V and 2 bases from J; bases unmatched to any gene: 3. DNA of the CDR3: TGTGCCAGCAGTTTGGACAGGGTCACAGATACGCAGTATTTT. Protein product: CASSLDRVTDTQYF.

This rearrangement joins TRBV11-2 to TRBJ1-2; 8 nucleotides line up with TRBD1. V gave up 1 base and J gave up 5 bases; unmatched junction bases: 6. Germline-derived CDR1 and CDR2 are SGHAT and FQNNGV. This CDR3 is 15 amino acids long. Written as DNA, the CDR3 is TGTGCCAGCAGCTTAGCAGGGGGCGAAAGTTATGGCTACACCTTC. Translated, it gives CASSLAGGESYGYTF.

The V gene is TRBV27, the J gene TRBJ2-1; 8 positions agree with TRBD2. Germline values: CDR1 MNHEY, CDR2 SMNVEV (reference sequence). Unmatched junction bases numbered 14, after V lost 3 bases and J lost 4 bases. CDR3 length: 18 residues. For the CDR3, the DNA is TGTGCCAGCAGTTTCTTAAGAAACACACTAGCGGAATACAATGAGCAGTTCTTC. It specifies CASSFLRNTLAEYNEQFF.